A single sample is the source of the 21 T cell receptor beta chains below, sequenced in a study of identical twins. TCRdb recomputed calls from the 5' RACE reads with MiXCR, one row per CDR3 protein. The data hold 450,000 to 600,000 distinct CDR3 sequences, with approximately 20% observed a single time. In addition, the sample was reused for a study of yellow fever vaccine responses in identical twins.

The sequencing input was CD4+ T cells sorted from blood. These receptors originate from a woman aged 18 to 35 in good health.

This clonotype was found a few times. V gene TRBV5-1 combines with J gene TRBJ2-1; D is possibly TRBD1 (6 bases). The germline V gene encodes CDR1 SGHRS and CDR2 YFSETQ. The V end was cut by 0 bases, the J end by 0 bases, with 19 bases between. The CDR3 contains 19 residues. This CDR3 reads CASSLGKFTGTSSYNEQFF. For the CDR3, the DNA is TGCGCCAGCAGCTTGGGAAAGTTTACAGGGACCAGCTCCTACAATGAGCAGTTCTTC.

CDR3 nucleotide sequence: TGCAGCGTTGAAGAGAGATCAGGGGCCAAAAACATTCAGTACTTC. Residues: CSVEERSGAKNIQYF. V gene TRBV29-1 combines with J gene TRBJ2-4; tentatively, D is TRBD1 (5 bases). The CDR3 consists of 15 residues. Germline loops: CDR1 SQVTM, CDR2 ANQGSEA. Trimming shortened V by 0 bases and J by 1 base, and 10 bases separated the two germline ends.

For the CDR3, the DNA is TGTGCCATCACCGGACTAGCGGGAGGTGCAGATACGCAGTATTTT. Its translation is CAITGLAGGADTQYF. This rearrangement joins TRBV10-3 to TRBJ2-3; TRBD2 agrees at 14 bases. There are 15 residues in the CDR3. The germline gives CDR1 ENHRY, CDR2 SYGVKD. Trimming removed 7 bases from V and 4 bases from J; junction bases left unmatched: 4.

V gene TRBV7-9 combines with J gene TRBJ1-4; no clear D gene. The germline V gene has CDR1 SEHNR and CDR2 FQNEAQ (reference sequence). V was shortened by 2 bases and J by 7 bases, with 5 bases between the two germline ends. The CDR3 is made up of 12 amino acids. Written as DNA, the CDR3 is TGTGCCAGCAGCTTATCGGTTGAAAAACTGTTTTTT. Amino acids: CASSLSVEKLFF.

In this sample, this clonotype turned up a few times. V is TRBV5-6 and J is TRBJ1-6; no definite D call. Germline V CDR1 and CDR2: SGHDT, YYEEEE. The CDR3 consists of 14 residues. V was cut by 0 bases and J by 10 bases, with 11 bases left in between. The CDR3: CASSLGSRVSPLHF. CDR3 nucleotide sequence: TGTGCCAGCAGCTTGGGTTCGAGGGTATCACCCCTCCACTTT.

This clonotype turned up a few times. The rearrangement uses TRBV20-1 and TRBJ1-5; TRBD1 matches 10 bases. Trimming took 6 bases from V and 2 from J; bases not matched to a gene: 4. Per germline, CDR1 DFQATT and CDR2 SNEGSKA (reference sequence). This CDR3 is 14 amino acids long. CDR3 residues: CSASTGGGNQPQHF. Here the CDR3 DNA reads TGCAGTGCCTCGACAGGGGGCGGCAATCAGCCCCAGCATTTT.

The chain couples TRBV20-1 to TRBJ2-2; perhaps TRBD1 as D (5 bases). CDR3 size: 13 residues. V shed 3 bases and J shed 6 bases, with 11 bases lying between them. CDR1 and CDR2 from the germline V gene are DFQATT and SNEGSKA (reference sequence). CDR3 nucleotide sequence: TGCAGTGCTAGGCTAGGGGTGGCCGGGGAGCTGTTTTTT. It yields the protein CSARLGVAGELFF.

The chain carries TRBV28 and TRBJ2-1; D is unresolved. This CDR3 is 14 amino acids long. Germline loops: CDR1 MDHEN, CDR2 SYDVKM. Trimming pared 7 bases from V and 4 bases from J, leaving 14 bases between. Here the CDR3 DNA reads TGTGCCAGCACAGTAGTCCCCCGGTACAATGAGCAGTTCTTC. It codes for CASTVVPRYNEQFF.

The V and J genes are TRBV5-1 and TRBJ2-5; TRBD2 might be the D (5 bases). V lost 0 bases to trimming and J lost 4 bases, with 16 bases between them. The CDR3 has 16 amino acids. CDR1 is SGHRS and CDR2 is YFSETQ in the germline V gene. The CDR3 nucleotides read TGCGCCAGCAGCTTGGCCGACGGAACACTAGGAGAGACCCAGTACTTC. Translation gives CASSLADGTLGETQYF. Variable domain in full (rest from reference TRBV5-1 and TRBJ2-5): KAGVTQTPRYLIKTRGQQVTLSCSPISGHRSVSWYQQTPGQGLQFLFEYFSETQRNKGNFPGRFSGRQFSNSRSEMNVSTLELGDSALYLCASSLADGTLGETQYFGPGTRLLVL.

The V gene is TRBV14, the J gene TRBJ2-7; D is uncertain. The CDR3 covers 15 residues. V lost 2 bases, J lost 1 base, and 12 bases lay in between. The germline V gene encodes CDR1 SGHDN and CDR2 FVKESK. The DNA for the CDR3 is TGTGCCAGCAGCCAATCCCTGGTCGGTTCCTACGAGCAGTACTTC. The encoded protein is CASSQSLVGSYEQYF.

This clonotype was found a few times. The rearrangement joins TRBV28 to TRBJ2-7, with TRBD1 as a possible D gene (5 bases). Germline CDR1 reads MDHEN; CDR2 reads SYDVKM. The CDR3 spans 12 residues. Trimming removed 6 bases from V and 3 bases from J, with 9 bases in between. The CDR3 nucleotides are TGTGCCAGCAGGGCCCAGGGCTACGAGCAGTACTTC. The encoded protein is CASRAQGYEQYF. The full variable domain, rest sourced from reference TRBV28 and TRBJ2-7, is DVKVTQSSRYLVKRTGEKVFLECVQDMDHENMFWYRQDPGLGLRLIYFSYDVKMKEKGDIPEGYSVSREKKERFSLILESASTNQTSMYLCASRAQGYEQYFGPGTRLTVT.

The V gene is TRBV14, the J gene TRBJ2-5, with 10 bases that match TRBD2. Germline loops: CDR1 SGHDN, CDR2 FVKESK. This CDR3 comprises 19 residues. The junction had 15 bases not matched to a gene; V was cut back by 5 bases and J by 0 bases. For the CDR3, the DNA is TGTGCCAGCAGCAACACCCGCCCCGGGACTAGCGTCTACCAAGAGACCCAGTACTTC. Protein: CASSNTRPGTSVYQETQYF.

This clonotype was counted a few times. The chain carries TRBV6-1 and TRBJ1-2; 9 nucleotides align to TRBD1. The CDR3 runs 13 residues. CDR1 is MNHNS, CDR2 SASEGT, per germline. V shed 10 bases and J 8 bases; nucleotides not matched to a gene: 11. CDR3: CATTGGHNRGYTF. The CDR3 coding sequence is TGTGCCACAACAGGGGGCCACAATCGGGGCTACACCTTC.

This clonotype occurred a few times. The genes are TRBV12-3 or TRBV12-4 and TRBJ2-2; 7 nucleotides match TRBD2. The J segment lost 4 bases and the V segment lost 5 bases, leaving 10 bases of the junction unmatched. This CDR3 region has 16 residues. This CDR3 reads CASSPFLAESTGELFF. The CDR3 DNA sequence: TGTGCCAGCAGTCCCTTTCTAGCGGAGAGCACCGGGGAGCTGTTTTTT.

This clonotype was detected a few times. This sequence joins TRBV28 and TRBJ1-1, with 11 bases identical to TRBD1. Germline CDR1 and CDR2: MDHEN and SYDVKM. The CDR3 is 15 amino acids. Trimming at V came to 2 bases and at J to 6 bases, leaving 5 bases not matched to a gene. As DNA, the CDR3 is TGTGCCAGCAGTTTAGGGGACAGGGGGTCCGCTGAAGCTTTCTTT. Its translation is CASSLGDRGSAEAFF.

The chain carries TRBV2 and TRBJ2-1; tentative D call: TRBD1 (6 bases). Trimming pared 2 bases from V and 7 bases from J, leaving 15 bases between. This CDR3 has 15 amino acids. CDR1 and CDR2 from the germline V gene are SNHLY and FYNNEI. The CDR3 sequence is CASSEMSTGLNEQFF. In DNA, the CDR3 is TGTGCCAGCAGTGAAATGTCTACAGGGTTGAATGAGCAGTTCTTC.

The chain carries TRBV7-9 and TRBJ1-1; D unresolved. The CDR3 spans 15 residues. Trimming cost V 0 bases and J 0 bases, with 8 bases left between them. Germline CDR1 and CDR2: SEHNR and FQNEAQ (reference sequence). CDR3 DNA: TGTGCCAGCAGCTTAGCGTTACCTATGAACACTGAAGCTTTCTTT. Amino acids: CASSLALPMNTEAFF.

CDR3 amino acids: CATSDGTGVGGYTF. In DNA form, the CDR3 reads TGTGCCACCAGTGACGGGACAGGGGTAGGCGGCTACACCTTC. The rearrangement uses TRBV24-1 and TRBJ1-2, with TRBD1 matching over 10 bases. The junction had 6 bases not matched to a gene; V was cut back by 4 bases and J by 8 bases. The CDR3 is 14 residues long. Germline V gene lookup returns CDR1 KGHDR and CDR2 SFDVKD.

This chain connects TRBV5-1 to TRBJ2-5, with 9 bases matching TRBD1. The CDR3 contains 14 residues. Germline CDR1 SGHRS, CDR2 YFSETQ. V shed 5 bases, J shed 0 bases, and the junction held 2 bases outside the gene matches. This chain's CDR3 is CASSRTGDQETQYF. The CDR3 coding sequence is TGCGCCAGCAGTAGGACAGGGGACCAAGAGACCCAGTACTTC.

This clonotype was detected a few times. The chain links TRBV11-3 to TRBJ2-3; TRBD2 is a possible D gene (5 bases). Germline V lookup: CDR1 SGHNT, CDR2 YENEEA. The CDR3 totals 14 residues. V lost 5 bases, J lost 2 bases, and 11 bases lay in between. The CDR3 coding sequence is TGTGCCAGCAGCCTAGGGAGTCACACAGATACGCAGTATTTT. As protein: CASSLGSHTDTQYF.

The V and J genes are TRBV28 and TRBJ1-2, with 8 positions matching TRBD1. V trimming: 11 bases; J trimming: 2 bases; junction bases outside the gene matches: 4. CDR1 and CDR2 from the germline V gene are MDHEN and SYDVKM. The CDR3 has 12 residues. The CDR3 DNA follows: TGTGCCTTGCGGACAGGGAACTATGGCTACACCTTC. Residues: CALRTGNYGYTF.